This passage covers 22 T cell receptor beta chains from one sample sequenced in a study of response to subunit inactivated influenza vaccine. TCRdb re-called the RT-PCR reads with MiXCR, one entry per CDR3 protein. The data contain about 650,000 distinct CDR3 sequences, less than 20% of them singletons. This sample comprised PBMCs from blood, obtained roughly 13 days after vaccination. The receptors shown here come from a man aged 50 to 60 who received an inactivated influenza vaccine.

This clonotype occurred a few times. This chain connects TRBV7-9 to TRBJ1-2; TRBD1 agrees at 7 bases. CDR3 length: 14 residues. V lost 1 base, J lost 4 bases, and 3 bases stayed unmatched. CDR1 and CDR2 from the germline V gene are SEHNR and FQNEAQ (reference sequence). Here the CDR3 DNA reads TGTGCCAGCAGCTTAGAAGGGACAGTCTATGGCTACACCTTC. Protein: CASSLEGTVYGYTF.

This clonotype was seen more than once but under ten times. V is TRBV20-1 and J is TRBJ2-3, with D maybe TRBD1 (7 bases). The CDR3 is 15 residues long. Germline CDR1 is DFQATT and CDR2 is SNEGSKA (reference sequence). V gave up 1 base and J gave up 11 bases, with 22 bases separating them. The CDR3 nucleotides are TGCAGTGCTAGAGCCGCACAGGATTTCAGGGGGGAGCAGTATTTT. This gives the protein CSARAAQDFRGEQYF.

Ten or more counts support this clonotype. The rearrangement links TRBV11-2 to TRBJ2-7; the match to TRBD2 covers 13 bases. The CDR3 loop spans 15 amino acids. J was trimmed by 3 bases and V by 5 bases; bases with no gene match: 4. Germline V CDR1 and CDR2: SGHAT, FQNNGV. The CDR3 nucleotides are TGTGCCAGCAGCCAGGGACTAGCGGGGAACTACGAGCAGTACTTC. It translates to CASSQGLAGNYEQYF.

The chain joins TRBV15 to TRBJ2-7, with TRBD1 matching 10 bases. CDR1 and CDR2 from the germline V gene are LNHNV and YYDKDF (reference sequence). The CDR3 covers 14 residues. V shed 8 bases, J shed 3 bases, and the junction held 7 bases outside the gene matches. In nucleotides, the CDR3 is TGTGCCACCGAATCCGGACAGGGGGTCTACGAGCAGTACTTC. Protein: CATESGQGVYEQYF.

The CDR3 nucleotides are TGCGCCAGCAGTGGCGAAGTCAGGGGAGGCTACACCTTC. Residues: CASSGEVRGGYTF. The chain has TRBV10-1 and TRBJ1-2, with TRBD1 as a possible D gene (6 bases). CDR1 WNHNN and CDR2 SYGVQD come from the germline V gene (reference sequence). CDR3 length: 13 residues. Trimming left V 4 bases short and J 8 bases short, with 14 bases between.

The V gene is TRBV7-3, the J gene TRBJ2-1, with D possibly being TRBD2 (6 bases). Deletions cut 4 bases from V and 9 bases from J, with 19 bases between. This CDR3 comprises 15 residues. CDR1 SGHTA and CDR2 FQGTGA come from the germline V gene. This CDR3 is CASSSGLASASEQFF. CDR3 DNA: TGTGCCAGCAGCTCCGGGCTAGCGAGTGCCAGTGAGCAGTTCTTC.

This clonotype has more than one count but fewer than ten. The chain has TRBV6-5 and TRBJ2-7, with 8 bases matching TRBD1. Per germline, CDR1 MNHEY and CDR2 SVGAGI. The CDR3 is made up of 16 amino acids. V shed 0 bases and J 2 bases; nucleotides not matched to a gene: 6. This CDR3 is CASSYSWRQGPYEQYF. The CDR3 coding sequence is TGTGCCAGCAGTTACTCGTGGAGACAGGGGCCCTACGAGCAGTACTTC.

The CDR3 nucleotides are TGCAGTGCTAGAGAGAGCGTCCGCGAGCAGTTCTTC. It specifies CSARESVREQFF. This chain joins TRBV20-1 and TRBJ2-1; D gene ambiguous. The V gene's germline CDR1 is DFQATT and CDR2 SNEGSKA (reference sequence). This CDR3 has 12 amino acids. V gave up 0 bases and J gave up 10 bases, with 10 bases separating them.

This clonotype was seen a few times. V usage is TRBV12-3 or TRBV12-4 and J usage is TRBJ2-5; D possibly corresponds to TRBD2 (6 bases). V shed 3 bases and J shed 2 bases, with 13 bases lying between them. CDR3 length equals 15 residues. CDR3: CASSFPQGGQETQYF. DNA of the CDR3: TGTGCCAGCAGTTTCCCCCAAGGAGGGCAAGAGACCCAGTACTTC.

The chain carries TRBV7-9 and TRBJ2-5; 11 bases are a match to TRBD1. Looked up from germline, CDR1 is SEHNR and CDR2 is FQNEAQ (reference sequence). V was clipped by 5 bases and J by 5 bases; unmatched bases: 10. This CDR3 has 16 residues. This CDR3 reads CASSTGTGGSYETQYF. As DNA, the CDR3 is TGTGCCAGCAGCACAGGGACAGGGGGAAGTTACGAGACCCAGTACTTC.

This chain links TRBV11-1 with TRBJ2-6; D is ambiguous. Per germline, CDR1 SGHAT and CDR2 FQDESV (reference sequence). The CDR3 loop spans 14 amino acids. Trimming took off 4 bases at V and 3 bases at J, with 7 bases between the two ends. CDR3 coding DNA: TGTGCCAGCAGCTACACTGGTGGGGCCAACGTCCTGACTTTC. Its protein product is CASSYTGGANVLTF.

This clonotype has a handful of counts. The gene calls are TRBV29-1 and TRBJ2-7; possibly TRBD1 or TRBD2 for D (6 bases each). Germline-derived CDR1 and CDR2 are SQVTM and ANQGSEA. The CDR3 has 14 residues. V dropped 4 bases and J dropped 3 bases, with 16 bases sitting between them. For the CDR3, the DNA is TGCAGCGTTGTATGGGGTGGGGGGCTCTACGAGCAGTACTTC. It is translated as CSVVWGGGLYEQYF.

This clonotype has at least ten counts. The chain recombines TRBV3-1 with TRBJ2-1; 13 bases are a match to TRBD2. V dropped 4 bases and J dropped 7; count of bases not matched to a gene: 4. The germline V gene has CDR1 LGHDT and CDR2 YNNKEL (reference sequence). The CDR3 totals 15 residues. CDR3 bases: TGTGCCAGCAGCCCTAGACTAGCGGGGGGAAATGAGCAGTTCTTC. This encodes CASSPRLAGGNEQFF.

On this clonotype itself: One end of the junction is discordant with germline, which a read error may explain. CDR3 sequence: CVISTETSSYEQYF. Written as DNA, the CDR3 is TGTGTCATCTCCACCGAAACGAGCTCCTACGAGCAGTACTTC. The J gene is TRBJ2-7, the V gene TRBV10-3; unclear D gene. This CDR3 spans 14 amino acids. The germline V gene has CDR1 ENHRY and CDR2 SYGVKD.

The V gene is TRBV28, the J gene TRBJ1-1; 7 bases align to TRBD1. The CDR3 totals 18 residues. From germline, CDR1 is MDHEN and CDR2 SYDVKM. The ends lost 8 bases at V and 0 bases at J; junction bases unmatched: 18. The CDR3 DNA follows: TGTGCCAGCTGGCCACCAGCGGGACAGACAATTCTGAACACTGAAGCTTTCTTT. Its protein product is CASWPPAGQTILNTEAFF.

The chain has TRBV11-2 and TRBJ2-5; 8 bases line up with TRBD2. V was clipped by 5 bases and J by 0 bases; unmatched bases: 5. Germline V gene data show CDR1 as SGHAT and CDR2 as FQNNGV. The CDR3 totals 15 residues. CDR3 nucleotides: TGTGCCAGCAGCCCGGGACTAGTCTACCAAGAGACCCAGTACTTC. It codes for CASSPGLVYQETQYF. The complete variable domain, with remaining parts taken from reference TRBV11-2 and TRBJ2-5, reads EAGVAQSPRYKIIEKRQSVAFWCNPISGHATLYWYQQILGQGPKLLIQFQNNGVVDDSQLPKDRFSAERLKGVDSTLKIQPAKLEDSAVYLCASSPGLVYQETQYFGPGTRLLVL.

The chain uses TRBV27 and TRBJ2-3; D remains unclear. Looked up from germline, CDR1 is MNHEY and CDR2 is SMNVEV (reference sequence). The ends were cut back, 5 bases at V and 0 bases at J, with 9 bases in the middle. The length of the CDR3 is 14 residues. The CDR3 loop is CASSILYSTDTQYF. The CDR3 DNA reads TGTGCCAGCAGTATCCTCTACAGCACAGATACGCAGTATTTT.

CDR3 DNA sequence: TGCAGTGCTAGTGGGCACTTATCGCCTATCTCCTACGAGCAGTACTTC. Translation gives CSASGHLSPISYEQYF. The chain is built from TRBV20-1 and TRBJ2-7; D unclear. This CDR3 region has 16 residues. Trimming shortened V by 3 bases and J by 0 bases, and 18 bases separated the two germline ends. The germline V gene has CDR1 DFQATT and CDR2 SNEGSKA (reference sequence).

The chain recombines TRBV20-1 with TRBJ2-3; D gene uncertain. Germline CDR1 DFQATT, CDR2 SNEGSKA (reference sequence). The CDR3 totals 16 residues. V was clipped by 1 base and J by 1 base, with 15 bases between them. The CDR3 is CSARVWARTGTDTQYF. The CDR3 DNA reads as TGCAGTGCTAGAGTATGGGCCCGGACCGGCACAGATACGCAGTATTTT.

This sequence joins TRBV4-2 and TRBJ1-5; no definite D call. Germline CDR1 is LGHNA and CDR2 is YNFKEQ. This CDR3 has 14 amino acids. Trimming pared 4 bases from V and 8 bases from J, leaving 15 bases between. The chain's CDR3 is CASSPGIGVKPQHF. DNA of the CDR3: TGTGCCAGCAGCCCCGGGATCGGGGTTAAGCCCCAGCATTTT.

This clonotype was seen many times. DNA for the CDR3: TGTGCCAGCCAAACCGGGACAGCCCTCCACTTT. Translated, it gives CASQTGTALHF. The chain carries TRBV6-2 or TRBV6-3 and TRBJ1-6, with 7 nucleotides matching TRBD1. V was clipped by 8 bases and J by 14 bases; unmatched bases: 6. CDR3 length equals 11 residues. Germline values: CDR1 MNHEY, CDR2 SVGEGT.

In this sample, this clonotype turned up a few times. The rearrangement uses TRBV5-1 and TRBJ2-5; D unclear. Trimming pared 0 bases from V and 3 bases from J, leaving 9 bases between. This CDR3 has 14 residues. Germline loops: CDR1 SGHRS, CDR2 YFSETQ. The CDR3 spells CASSLGNYEETQYF. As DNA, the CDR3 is TGCGCCAGCAGCTTGGGCAACTATGAAGAGACCCAGTACTTC. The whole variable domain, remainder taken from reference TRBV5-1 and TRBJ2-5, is KAGVTQTPRYLIKTRGQQVTLSCSPISGHRSVSWYQQTPGQGLQFLFEYFSETQRNKGNFPGRFSGRQFSNSRSEMNVSTLELGDSALYLCASSLGNYEETQYFGPGTRLLVL.